These 8 T cell receptor beta chains were all obtained from the same sample, sequenced in a study of T cells after yellow fever vaccination. Each CDR3 protein gets one entry after TCRdb re-called the 5' RACE reads with MiXCR. The sample lists hundreds of thousands of distinct CDR3 sequences, about 14% seen once, with roughly an eighth in the top ten. The sequenced sample was PBMCs, obtained on the day of the yellow fever booster vaccination. These receptors were obtained from a man aged 25 to 40 who received the YFV17D yellow fever vaccine.

V usage is TRBV28 and J usage is TRBJ2-7, with a possible D match to TRBD1 (6 bases). The CDR3 is made up of 15 amino acids. Germline V gene sequence: CDR1 MDHEN, CDR2 SYDVKM. V lost 6 bases, J lost 3 bases, and 18 bases lay in between. CDR3 sequence: CASSATGTKSYEQYF. The CDR3 DNA is TGTGCCAGCAGCGCCACCGGGACAAAAAGCTACGAGCAGTACTTC.

The genes are TRBV20-1 and TRBJ1-5; 10 bases are shared with TRBD1. The trim removed 7 bases at V and 1 base at J, leaving 16 bases unmatched. The CDR3 totals 18 residues. Germline V gives CDR1 DFQATT, CDR2 SNEGSKA (reference sequence). The CDR3 loop is CSGTAGGTGVLSNQPQHF. CDR3 DNA sequence: TGCAGTGGAACGGCGGGGGGGACAGGGGTGCTAAGCAATCAGCCCCAGCATTTT.

This clonotype was counted ten times or more. This rearrangement joins TRBV7-9 to TRBJ2-5; TRBD1 is a possible D gene (6 bases). The CDR3 is 13 amino acids. CDR1 SEHNR and CDR2 FQNEAQ come from the germline V gene (reference sequence). Trimming pared 6 bases from V and 4 bases from J, leaving 12 bases between. The DNA of the CDR3 is TGTGCCAGCAGTCTTCTGGGGGCAGAGACCCAGTACTTC. Encoded protein: CASSLLGAETQYF.

A few counts support this clonotype. The J gene is TRBJ2-1, the V gene TRBV4-2; 10 positions agree with TRBD2. V dropped 4 bases and J dropped 5; count of bases not matched to a gene: 5. The CDR3 loop spans 15 amino acids. Germline assignment: CDR1 LGHNA and CDR2 YNFKEQ. The CDR3 bases are TGTGCCAGCAGCCCTGGGACTAGCGCACACAATGAGCAGTTCTTC. Translating gives CASSPGTSAHNEQFF.

This clonotype was observed once. The J gene is TRBJ1-1, the V gene TRBV6-1, with TRBD1 matching over 7 bases. The V and J ends lost 10 bases and 1 base, in that order; junction bases with no gene match: 9. Germline-derived CDR1 and CDR2 are MNHNS and SASEGT. This CDR3 contains 14 residues. The CDR3 protein is CATRTGWGNTEAFF. In DNA form, the CDR3 reads TGTGCCACCCGGACAGGTTGGGGGAACACTGAAGCTTTCTTT.

The rearrangement uses TRBV4-3 and TRBJ2-3; 9 bases fit TRBD2. V lost 1 base, J lost 2 bases, and 7 bases stayed unmatched. CDR1 and CDR2 (germline): LGHNA, YSLEER. The length of the CDR3 is 17 residues. The DNA for the CDR3 is TGCGCCAGCAGCCAAGGGCAGACTAGCGGTACCACAGATACGCAGTATTTT. Protein product: CASSQGQTSGTTDTQYF.

J is TRBJ2-1 and V is TRBV20-1; 7 bases are shared with TRBD2. Looked up from germline, CDR1 is DFQATT and CDR2 is SNEGSKA (reference sequence). CDR3 length: 14 residues. V shed 6 bases and J 7 bases; nucleotides not matched to a gene: 12. CDR3 DNA: TGCAGTGCCGTGGGGAGGGAGATATCTAATGAGCAGTTCTTC. Its protein product is CSAVGREISNEQFF.

This clonotype was counted only a few times. The genes are TRBV6-2 or TRBV6-3 and TRBJ2-2, with 14 bases identical to TRBD2. CDR1 is MNHEY, CDR2 SVGEGT, per germline. The CDR3 loop spans 17 amino acids. J lost 6 bases, V lost 7 bases, and 10 bases had no gene match. CDR3 region: CASTTPGLAGAPGELFF. In DNA, the CDR3 is TGTGCCAGCACCACACCGGGACTAGCGGGAGCCCCCGGGGAGCTGTTTTTT.